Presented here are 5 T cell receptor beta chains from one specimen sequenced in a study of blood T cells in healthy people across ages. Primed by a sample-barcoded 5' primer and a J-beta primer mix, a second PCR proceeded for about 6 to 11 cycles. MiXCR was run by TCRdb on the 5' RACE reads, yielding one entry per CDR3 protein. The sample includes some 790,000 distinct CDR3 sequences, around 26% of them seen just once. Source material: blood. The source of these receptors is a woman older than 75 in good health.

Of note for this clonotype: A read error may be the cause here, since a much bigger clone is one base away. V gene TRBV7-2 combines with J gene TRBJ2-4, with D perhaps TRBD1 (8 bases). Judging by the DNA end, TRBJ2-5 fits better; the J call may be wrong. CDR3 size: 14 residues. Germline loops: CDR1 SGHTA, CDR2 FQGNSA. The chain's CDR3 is CASSFRTGRGTQYF. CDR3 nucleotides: TGTGCCAGCAGCTTCCGGACAGGGAGGGGGACCCAGTACTTC.

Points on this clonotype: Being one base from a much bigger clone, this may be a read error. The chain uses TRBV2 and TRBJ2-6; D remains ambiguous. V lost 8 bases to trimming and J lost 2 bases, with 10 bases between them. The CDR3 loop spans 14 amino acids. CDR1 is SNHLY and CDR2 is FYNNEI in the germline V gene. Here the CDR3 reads CASGSRAGANVLTF. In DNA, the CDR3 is TGTGCCAGCGGCAGTAGAGCTGGGGCCAACGTCCTGACTTTC.

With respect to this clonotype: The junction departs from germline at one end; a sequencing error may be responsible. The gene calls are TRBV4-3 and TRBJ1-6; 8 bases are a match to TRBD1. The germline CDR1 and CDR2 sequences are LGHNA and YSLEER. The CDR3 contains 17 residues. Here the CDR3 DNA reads TGCGCCAACAGCCAAGACAGGGGTTACTCCTATAATTCACCCCTCCACTTT. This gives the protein CANSQDRGYSYNSPLHF.

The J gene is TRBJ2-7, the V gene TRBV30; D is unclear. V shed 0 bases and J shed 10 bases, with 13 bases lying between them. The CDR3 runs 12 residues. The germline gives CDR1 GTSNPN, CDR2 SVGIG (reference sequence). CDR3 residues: CAWSVLSADQYF. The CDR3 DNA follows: TGTGCCTGGAGTGTATTGTCGGCAGACCAGTACTTC.

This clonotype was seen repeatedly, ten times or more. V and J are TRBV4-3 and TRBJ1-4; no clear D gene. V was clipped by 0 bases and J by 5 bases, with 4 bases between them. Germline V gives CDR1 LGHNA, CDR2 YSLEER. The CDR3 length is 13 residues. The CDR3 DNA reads TGCGCCAGCAGCCAAGATACGAATGAAAAACTGTTTTTT. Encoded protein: CASSQDTNEKLFF.